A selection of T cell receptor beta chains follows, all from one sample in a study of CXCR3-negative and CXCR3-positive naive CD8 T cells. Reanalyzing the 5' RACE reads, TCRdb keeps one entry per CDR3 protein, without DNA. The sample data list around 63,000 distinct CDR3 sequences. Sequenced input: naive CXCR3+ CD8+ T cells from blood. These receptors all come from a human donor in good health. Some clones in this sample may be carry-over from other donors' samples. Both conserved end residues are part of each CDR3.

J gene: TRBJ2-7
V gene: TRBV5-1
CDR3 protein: CASSFFTGETYEQYF

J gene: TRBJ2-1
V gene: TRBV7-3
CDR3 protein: CASSSLGQGEVGEQFF

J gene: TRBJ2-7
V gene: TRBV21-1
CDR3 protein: CASSTRSGGTRWEQYF

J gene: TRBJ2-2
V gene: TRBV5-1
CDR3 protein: CASSLEGTLALNTGELFF

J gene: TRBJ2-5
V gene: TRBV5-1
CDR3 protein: CASGLEGKETQYF

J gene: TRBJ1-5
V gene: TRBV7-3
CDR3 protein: CASSLLKRGNQPQHF

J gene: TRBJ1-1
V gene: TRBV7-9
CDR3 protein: CASSPTGRTEAFF

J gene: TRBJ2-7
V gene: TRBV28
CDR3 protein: CASSFMTSGAAYEQYF

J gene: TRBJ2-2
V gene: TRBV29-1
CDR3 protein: CSGREITGELFF

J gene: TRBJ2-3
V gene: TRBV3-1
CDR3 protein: CASSQGLRRADTQYF

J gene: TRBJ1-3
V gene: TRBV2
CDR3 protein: CASRVTGQHASGNTIYF

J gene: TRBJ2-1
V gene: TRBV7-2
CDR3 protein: CASLAGGPIDEQFF

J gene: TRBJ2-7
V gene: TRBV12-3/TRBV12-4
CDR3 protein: CASSQGQVVSYEQYF

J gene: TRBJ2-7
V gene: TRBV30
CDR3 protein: CAWTWTSSYEQYF

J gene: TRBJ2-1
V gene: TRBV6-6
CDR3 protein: CASSYSRQDNEQFF

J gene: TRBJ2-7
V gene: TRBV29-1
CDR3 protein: CSAEGGLAGYEQYF

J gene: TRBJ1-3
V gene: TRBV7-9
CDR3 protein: CASSFPSRTSGNTIYF

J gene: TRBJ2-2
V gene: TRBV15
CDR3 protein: CATSREAEAGELFF

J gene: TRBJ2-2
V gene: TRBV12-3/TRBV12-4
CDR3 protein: CASSLPRATNTGELFF

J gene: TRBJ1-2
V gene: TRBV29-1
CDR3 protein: CSVVRRDAEINYGYTF

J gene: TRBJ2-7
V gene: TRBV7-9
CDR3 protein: CASSPDRGTYEQYF

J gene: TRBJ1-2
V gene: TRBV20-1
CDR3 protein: CSARDYRGRTNYGYTF

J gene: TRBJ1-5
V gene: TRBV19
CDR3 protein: CASLEGGQPQHF

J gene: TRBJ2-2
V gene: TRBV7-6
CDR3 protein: CASSSTVGHPAGELFF

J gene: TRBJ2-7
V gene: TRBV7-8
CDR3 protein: CASSLARGVVLYEQYF

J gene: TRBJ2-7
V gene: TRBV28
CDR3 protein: CASSPSQVDEQYF

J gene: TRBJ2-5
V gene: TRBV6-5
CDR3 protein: CASSTPSQETQYF

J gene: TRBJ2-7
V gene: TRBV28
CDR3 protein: CASSLKPGTFSYEQYF

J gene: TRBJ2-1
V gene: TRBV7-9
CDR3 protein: CASRSGSSYNEQFF

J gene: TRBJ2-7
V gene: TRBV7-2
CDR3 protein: CASRPGGSYEQYF

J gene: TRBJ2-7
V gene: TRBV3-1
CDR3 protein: CASSLQGGSSYEQYF

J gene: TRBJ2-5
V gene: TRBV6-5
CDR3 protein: CASSPSGGETQYF

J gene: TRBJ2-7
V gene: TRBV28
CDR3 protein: CASSDPGQRYSYEQYF

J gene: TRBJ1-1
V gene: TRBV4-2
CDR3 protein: CASSRTPGGLNTEAFF

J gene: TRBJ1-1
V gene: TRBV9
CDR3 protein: CASSVGTGGGLNTEAFF

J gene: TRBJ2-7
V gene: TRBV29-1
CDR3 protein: CSVEGLAGGLPYEQYF

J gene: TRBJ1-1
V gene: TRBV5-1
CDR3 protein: CASILPGGDWGTEAFF

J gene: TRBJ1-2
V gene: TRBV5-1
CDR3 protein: CASSYQGGADGYTF

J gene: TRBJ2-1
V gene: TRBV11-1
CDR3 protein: CASSLNRGTGIYNEQFF

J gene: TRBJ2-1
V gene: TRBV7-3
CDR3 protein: CASSLAGDNEQFF

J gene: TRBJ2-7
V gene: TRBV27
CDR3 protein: CASSWTSGGSSEQYF

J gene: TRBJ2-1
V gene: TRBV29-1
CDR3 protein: CSVEDGLLSYNEQFF

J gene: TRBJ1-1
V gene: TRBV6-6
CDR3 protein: CASSYFLNTEAFF

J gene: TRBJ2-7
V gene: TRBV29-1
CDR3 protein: CSVEDRQGSDEQYF

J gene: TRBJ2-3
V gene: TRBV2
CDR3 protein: CASILAGGQITDTQYF

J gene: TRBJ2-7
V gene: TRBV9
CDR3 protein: CASSVGAGNNEQYF

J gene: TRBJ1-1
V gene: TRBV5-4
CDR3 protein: CASSFGTGVPEAFF

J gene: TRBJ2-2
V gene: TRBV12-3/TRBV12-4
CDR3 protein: CASKWGTGSTGELFF

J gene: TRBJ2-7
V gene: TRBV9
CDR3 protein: CASSVEAGAYEQYF